The text below deals with one T cell receptor beta chain. The antigen is undetermined. The data derive from a study of blood T cells in healthy people across ages. Study background: About one barcoded beta molecule per two T cells came from capture by template switching. Study-level findings and limits: Roughly linear age-related decline in beta diversity appeared, significant by age 40. Naive and antigen-experienced cells were not separated, limiting conclusive comparison. Naive CD4+ cell counts and diversity both ran higher in long-lived than in aged donors.

The germline V gene has CDR1 MGHRA and CDR2 YSYEKL. Trimming cost V 0 bases and J 2 bases, with 11 bases left between them. This CDR3 is built from 17 residues. Alongside a J-beta primer mix, a sample-barcoded 5' primer served in a second PCR lasting roughly 6 to 12 cycles. TCRdb called the 5' RACE reads again in MiXCR, with one record for every CDR3 protein. The table records about 1,000,000 distinct CDR3 sequences, 35% to 50% of them present only once. This sequence was found in a woman aged 55-75 years in good health. The chain couples TRBV4-1 to TRBJ1-6; D is unresolved. Specimen: blood. CDR3 sequence: CASSQDSSGAYNSPLHF. Written as DNA, the CDR3 is TGCGCCAGCAGCCAAGACTCTTCCGGGGCCTATAATTCACCCCTCCACTTT.